Following are 29 T cell receptor beta chains from one sample sequenced in a study of T cells in Graves' hyperthyroidism and ophthalmopathy. The source material, RNA transcripts, was used to amplify TCR beta CDR3 regions. In the first-round RT-PCR of the TCR CDR3, the HTBI primer set was used. TCRdb ran MiXCR on the multiplex PCR reads and lists one entry per CDR3 protein. Among about half a million distinct CDR3 sequences listed, more than 15% were seen once. The sample consisted of blood. The receptors come from a woman aged 25 to 39 with Graves' ophthalmopathy.

This clonotype appeared a few times. J is TRBJ1-1 and V is TRBV20-1; the match to TRBD1 covers 11 bases. This CDR3 is built from 17 residues. The trim removed 4 bases at V and 5 bases at J, leaving 15 bases unmatched. The germline gives CDR1 DFQATT, CDR2 SNEGSKA (reference sequence). This chain's CDR3 is CSATNPGQGGLWTEAFF. The CDR3 coding sequence is TGCAGTGCTACGAATCCGGGACAGGGGGGTCTTTGGACTGAAGCTTTCTTT.

The V gene is TRBV29-1, the J gene TRBJ2-7; 7 bases are a match to TRBD1. The CDR3 is 11 residues long. V lost 5 bases and J lost 6; bases outside the gene matches: 4. Germline V gives CDR1 SQVTM, CDR2 ANQGSEA. The CDR3 here is CSVMTGSEQYF. Here the CDR3 DNA reads TGCAGCGTTATGACAGGGAGCGAGCAGTACTTC.

This clonotype was counted ten times or more. The chain recombines TRBV7-2 with TRBJ2-7; TRBD1 matches at 10 bases. The V and J ends lost 1 base and 4 bases, in that order; junction bases with no gene match: 7. The CDR3 runs to 16 residues. Germline V gene data show CDR1 as SGHTA and CDR2 as FQGNSA. CDR3 in amino acids: CASSLVGGQGYYEQYF. CDR3 bases: TGTGCCAGCAGCTTAGTCGGGGGACAGGGGTATTACGAGCAGTACTTC.

In this sample, this clonotype turned up many times. The genes are TRBV20-1 and TRBJ2-1; TRBD2 matches 10 bases. The length of the CDR3 is 16 residues. The V and J ends lost 1 base and 3 bases, in that order; junction bases with no gene match: 6. CDR1 is DFQATT and CDR2 is SNEGSKA in the germline V gene (reference sequence). In DNA form, the CDR3 reads TGCAGTGCTAGAGTAACTAGCGGGACCAACTACAATGAGCAGTTCTTC. Translated, it gives CSARVTSGTNYNEQFF.

This clonotype was detected a few times. The chain combines TRBV30 with TRBJ2-4; a weak D match, TRBD2 (6 bases). The germline V and J ends were trimmed by 1 base and 0 bases, with 10 bases remaining between them. Germline loops: CDR1 GTSNPN, CDR2 SVGIG (reference sequence). This CDR3 region has 15 residues. The CDR3 region has the DNA TGTGCCTGGAGTGAGGAGGGACTAGCCAAAAACATTCAGTACTTC. Protein: CAWSEEGLAKNIQYF.

This clonotype was recorded at least ten times. The chain uses TRBV20-1 and TRBJ2-7; TRBD1 is a possible D gene (6 bases). Trimming left V 5 bases short and J 3 bases short, with 14 bases between. Per the germline V gene, CDR1 is DFQATT and CDR2 is SNEGSKA (reference sequence). The length of the CDR3 is 13 residues. In DNA, the CDR3 is TGCAGTGCTGTACAGGGTAACGGCTACGAGCAGTACTTC. As protein: CSAVQGNGYEQYF.

This clonotype was observed at least ten times. This sequence joins TRBV5-5 and TRBJ1-4; TRBD1 is a possible D gene (5 bases). V was trimmed by 0 bases and J by 5 bases, leaving 11 bases between them. This CDR3 comprises 15 residues. Germline CDR1 SGHKS, CDR2 YYEKEE (reference sequence). The CDR3 sequence is CASSLAPGPNEKLFF. CDR3 nucleotides: TGTGCCAGCAGCTTGGCCCCGGGACCGAATGAAAAACTGTTTTTT.

This clonotype has at least ten counts. This chain joins TRBV2 and TRBJ1-2, with TRBD1 matching 11 bases. The CDR3 is made up of 13 amino acids. From germline, CDR1 is SNHLY and CDR2 FYNNEI. Trimming took 7 bases from V and 5 from J; bases not matched to a gene: 3. The CDR3 DNA is TGTGCCAGCACGGGGACAGGGGGATATGGCTACACCTTC. Its translation is CASTGTGGYGYTF.

The chain carries TRBV4-2 and TRBJ2-4; D remains unclear. Between the trimmed V and J ends, which lost 2 bases and 4 bases, there was a span of 9 bases. CDR3 length equals 14 residues. Germline V gene data show CDR1 as LGHNA and CDR2 as YNFKEQ. The CDR3 loop is CASSQPIGKNIQYF. DNA for the CDR3: TGTGCCAGCAGCCAACCGATAGGAAAAAACATTCAGTACTTC.

This clonotype showed up many times. CDR3 sequence: CASRGPKGSSYNEQFF. CDR3 bases: TGTGCCAGCAGGGGGCCCAAGGGTAGTTCCTACAATGAGCAGTTCTTC. This chain connects TRBV2 to TRBJ2-1, with a weak D call TRBD1 (5 bases). Trimming shortened V by 6 bases and J by 1 base, and 16 bases separated the two germline ends. The CDR3 sequence is 16 residues long. Germline lookup yields CDR1 SNHLY and CDR2 FYNNEI.

This clonotype was recorded many times. The V gene is TRBV9, the J gene TRBJ2-7, with 8 bases that match TRBD1. The V segment lost 4 bases and the J segment 0 bases; nucleotides outside the gene matches: 6. This CDR3 has 15 amino acids. Germline CDR1 SGDLS, CDR2 YYNGEE. The CDR3 bases are TGTGCCAGCAGCATGGGGCAGGGGGCCTCCTACGAGCAGTACTTC. It encodes CASSMGQGASYEQYF.

This clonotype was observed a single time. The genes are TRBV7-2 and TRBJ2-7, with 14 bases aligning to TRBD2. After removal of 1 base from V and 3 bases from J, the junction contained 5 bases not matched to a gene. This CDR3 contains 17 residues. Germline V lookup: CDR1 SGHTA, CDR2 FQGNSA. CDR3 loop: CASSLGGLAGAFYEQYF. CDR3 DNA: TGTGCCAGCAGCTTAGGGGGACTAGCGGGAGCCTTCTACGAGCAGTACTTC.

This clonotype was counted many times. This chain joins TRBV20-1 and TRBJ1-1; no firm D call. The V gene's germline CDR1 is DFQATT and CDR2 SNEGSKA (reference sequence). The CDR3 runs 13 residues. The V gene lost 5 bases and the J gene lost 0 bases, with 10 bases spanning the gap. The CDR3 nucleotides read TGCAGTGCTCCCCCCCTCATGAACACTGAAGCTTTCTTT. Translation gives CSAPPLMNTEAFF.

This clonotype was picked up many times. The CDR3 DNA sequence: TGCAGCGCCAGACAGGGCCCCCAGGACGAGCAGTACTTC. Residues: CSARQGPQDEQYF. J is TRBJ2-7 and V is TRBV29-1; 7 bases line up with TRBD1. Trimming took 7 bases from V and 5 from J; bases not matched to a gene: 11. The V gene's germline CDR1 is SQVTM and CDR2 ANQGSEA. The length of the CDR3 is 13 residues.

This clonotype showed up just a few times. V is TRBV28 and J is TRBJ2-7, with TRBD1 matching over 7 bases. With V trimmed by 1 base and J by 2 bases, 11 bases remained unmatched. Germline CDR1 MDHEN, CDR2 SYDVKM. The CDR3 loop spans 17 amino acids. The DNA of the CDR3 is TGTGCCAGCAGTTTATCCCCCCGACAGGGTGTCACCTACGAGCAGTACTTC. Translation gives CASSLSPRQGVTYEQYF.

This clonotype was recorded many times. The V gene is TRBV28, the J gene TRBJ1-4, with a tentative D call TRBD1 (6 bases). Germline V CDR1 and CDR2: MDHEN, SYDVKM. The germline V and J ends were trimmed by 2 bases and 8 bases, with 12 bases remaining between them. CDR3 length: 14 amino acids. The CDR3 nucleotides are TGTGCCAGCAGTTTACTAGGGGACAACGAAAAACTGTTTTTT. It translates to CASSLLGDNEKLFF.

This clonotype was detected many times. The CDR3 loop reads CASSLALGSDEQFF. The DNA of the CDR3 is TGTGCCAGCAGCTTAGCGCTTGGTAGCGATGAGCAGTTCTTC. The chain joins TRBV7-9 to TRBJ2-1, with D possibly being TRBD2 (5 bases). The germline gives CDR1 SEHNR, CDR2 FQNEAQ (reference sequence). The CDR3 extends over 14 amino acids. V dropped 0 bases and J dropped 8 bases, with 11 bases sitting between them. Together with reference TRBV7-9 and TRBJ2-1, the CDR3 gives the full variable domain: DTGVSQNPRHKITKRGQNVTFRCDPISEHNRLYWYRQTLGQGPEFLTYFQNEAQLEKSRLLSDRFSAERPKGSFSTLEIQRTEQGDSAMYLCASSLALGSDEQFFGPGTRLTVL.

The table lists this clonotype with a few counts. The rearrangement joins TRBV9 to TRBJ2-2; D gene unclear. The CDR3 covers 13 residues. Trimming cost V 4 bases and J 5 bases, with 9 bases left between them. From germline, CDR1 is SGDLS and CDR2 YYNGEE. In DNA form, the CDR3 reads TGTGCCAGCAGCCCCCAATTTACCGGGGAGCTGTTTTTT. This gives the protein CASSPQFTGELFF.

This clonotype was counted a single time. The chain joins TRBV3-1 to TRBJ1-1; D may be TRBD1 (6 bases). CDR3 length equals 13 residues. V was pared by 2 bases and J by 4 bases, with 8 bases between. Per germline, CDR1 LGHDT and CDR2 YNNKEL (reference sequence). In DNA, the CDR3 is TGTGCCAGCAGCCAACACAGGGCCACTGAAGCTTTCTTT. It is translated as CASSQHRATEAFF. Full variable domain (outside the CDR3, taken from reference TRBV3-1 and TRBJ1-1): DTAVSQTPKYLVTQMGNDKSIKCEQNLGHDTMYWYKQDSKKFLKIMFSYNNKELIINETVPNRFSPKSPDKAHLNLHINSLELGDSAVYFCASSQHRATEAFFGQGTRLTVV.

To note about this clonotype: Since a much larger clone is just one base distant, this may be a read error. The V and J genes are TRBV12-3 or TRBV12-4 and TRBJ2-3, with D maybe TRBD2 (7 bases). The CDR3 totals 15 residues. CDR3 nucleotides: TGTGCCAGCAGTTTTGGGGGGGGCAAGGGAGATATGCAGTATTTT. Encoded protein: CASSFGGGKGDMQYF.

This clonotype occurred many times. The chain joins TRBV30 to TRBJ2-1, with 8 nucleotides matching TRBD2. Germline V gene data show CDR1 as GTSNPN and CDR2 as SVGIG (reference sequence). V shed 7 bases, J shed 1 base, and the junction held 6 bases outside the gene matches. The CDR3 has 14 amino acids. The CDR3: CASPGGGSYNEQFF. In DNA, the CDR3 is TGTGCCTCCCCCGGGGGGGGTTCCTACAATGAGCAGTTCTTC.

This clonotype was seen a single time. This chain uses TRBV19 with TRBJ2-2; D may be TRBD1 (8 bases). From germline, CDR1 is LNHDA and CDR2 SQIVND (reference sequence). CDR3 length equals 16 residues. Trimming shortened V by 6 bases and J by 3 bases, and 17 bases separated the two germline ends. The CDR3 DNA reads as TGTGCCAGTAGACCACAGGGGGGGATTGACACCGGGGAGCTGTTTTTT. Translation gives CASRPQGGIDTGELFF. Variable domain in full (rest from reference TRBV19 and TRBJ2-2): DGGITQSPKYLFRKEGQNVTLSCEQNLNHDAMYWYRQDPGQGLRLIYYSQIVNDFQKGDIAEGYSVSREKKESFPLTVTSAQKNPTAFYLCASRPQGGIDTGELFFGEGSRLTVL.

This chain uses TRBV20-1 with TRBJ2-3, with 7 nucleotides matching TRBD2. CDR1 DFQATT and CDR2 SNEGSKA come from the germline V gene (reference sequence). V shed 6 bases, J shed 8 bases, and the junction held 11 bases outside the gene matches. CDR3 length equals 13 residues. The CDR3 DNA reads as TGCAGTGCAATGGGGCGGGAGTTTGGTACGCAGTATTTT. Amino acid sequence: CSAMGREFGTQYF.

This clonotype showed up many times. The chain has TRBV12-3 or TRBV12-4 and TRBJ1-1; the match to TRBD1 covers 7 bases. There are 14 residues in the CDR3. Unmatched junction bases numbered 7, after V lost 6 bases and J lost 3 bases. CDR3 amino acids: CASSITGEDTEAFF. In nucleotides, the CDR3 is TGTGCCAGCAGCATCACAGGGGAGGACACTGAAGCTTTCTTT.

This clonotype occurred a few times. The rearrangement links TRBV20-1 to TRBJ2-2, with 13 bases lining up with TRBD2. From germline, CDR1 is DFQATT and CDR2 SNEGSKA (reference sequence). Losses at the gene ends were 5 bases for V and 4 bases for J; bases not matched to a gene: 7. The CDR3 has 16 amino acids. CDR3 DNA: TGCAGTGCTGAGCCGGGACTAGCGGGGAGCACCGGGGAGCTGTTTTTT. Protein: CSAEPGLAGSTGELFF.

This clonotype was observed many times. In DNA form, the CDR3 reads TGTGCCAGCAGCCAAGATAGTGGAAATGGGCGGGGAAAGTTCTTC. It encodes CASSQDSGNGRGKFF. The chain has TRBV3-1 and TRBJ2-1; possible D gene TRBD2, 6 bases. V gave up 0 bases and J gave up 14 bases, with 20 bases separating them. Germline V gene lookup returns CDR1 LGHDT and CDR2 YNNKEL (reference sequence). The CDR3 covers 15 residues.

Many counts were recorded for this clonotype. The chain links TRBV11-2 to TRBJ1-4; no reliable D call. The CDR3 runs 15 residues. The germline CDR1 and CDR2 sequences are SGHAT and FQNNGV. V lost 1 base and J 3 bases, leaving 9 bases between the germline ends. The CDR3 DNA sequence: TGTGCCAGCAGCTTAGGACACCTACCTAATGAAAAACTGTTTTTT. Residues: CASSLGHLPNEKLFF.

This clonotype appeared many times. V is TRBV2 and J is TRBJ2-7; 8 positions match TRBD2. The V segment lost 4 bases and the J segment 2 bases; nucleotides outside the gene matches: 7. This CDR3 region has 15 residues. From germline, CDR1 is SNHLY and CDR2 FYNNEI. CDR3 sequence: CASSVASGLTYEQYF. Here the CDR3 DNA reads TGTGCCAGCAGTGTGGCTAGCGGGTTGACCTACGAGCAGTACTTC.

This clonotype was counted once. CDR3 sequence reads: CASSQITGGNDNEQFF. The CDR3 region has the DNA TGCGCCAGCAGCCAAATCACCGGGGGGAATGACAATGAGCAGTTCTTC. The chain links TRBV5-1 to TRBJ2-1, with TRBD2 matching 7 bases. Germline V gives CDR1 SGHRS, CDR2 YFSETQ. The J segment lost 5 bases and the V segment lost 4 bases, leaving 12 bases of the junction unmatched. CDR3 length: 16 residues.